Given below is one TCR beta chain in context. The target of this receptor is not known. No qualities accompany the bases; no much larger clone lies one base away. The data stem from a study of shared clonotypes between healthy human individuals (TCRdb year 2020). Study-wide context: A few men and a couple of women, aged 18 to 49 years, made up the cohort. Per donor, three plates each were used for CD4 naive and CD4 memory, two for CD8 naive, and one for CD8 memory. To estimate repertoire size and how much clonotype sharing occurs between individuals, the study deeply sequenced the blood TCR repertoires of several healthy adults. To increase sequencing depth and limit assay-specific biases, different laboratories used diverse techniques to prepare libraries and sequence TCR repertoires. Between about 0.8 and 8.9 billion PBMCs per donor were obtained by leukapheresis.

What the work shows at the level of the full study, not this receptor alone: Only blood was sampled, and tissue TCR repertoires likely differ from those in blood. Pairwise subsampling led to the expectation that sequencing depth would affect the degree of clonotype sharing among donors. Incomplete sequencing was indicated by rarefaction of sorted-subset datasets, despite the large sequencing depth. Clonotypes shared by all four sorted-subset donors showed higher generation probabilities than non-shared clonotypes. Estimated clonotype richness was generally larger for naive than for memory subsets. Across a handful of donors, about 4.5% of naive CD4, roughly 3.5% of naive CD8, roughly 2.2% of memory CD4, and roughly 0.4% of memory CD8 clonotypes were shared. Because the study included only a small number of donors, the genetic and exposure-history diversity represented was limited.

Using the deep immunoSEQ assay, multiplex PCR amplified TCR CDR3 regions from genomic DNA. Genomic DNA extracted from each cell subset was distributed evenly over all wells of several immunoSEQ 96-well plates, and each plate served as one replicate. For sorted subsets, each replicate PCR was loaded with roughly 190 ng genomic DNA, equivalent to 25,000 to 35,000 T cell genomes. Purified libraries were quantified with a Qubit 3.0 fluorometer, sized on a Bioanalyzer 2100, and re-quantified with the KAPA Library Quantification kit. A separate single-read 150-cycle Illumina NextSeq 550 flow cell was used to sequence each immunoSEQ 96-well plate. From the authors' description of their analysis: The immunoSEQ output contained only junctional sequences without quality scores, so filtering could not match that applied to full-length reads. Sequences were annotated with PyIR, a Python wrapper for IgBLAST v1.9, using IMGT germline references to assign V/J genes and CDR3. Reads were filtered out if the reads had weak V/J assignments (E-value above 1e-6), no CDR3, stop codons, out-of-frame junctions, or ambiguous translated residues. V3J clonotypes were defined as sequences sharing the same inferred V gene, J gene, and CDR3 amino acid sequence. Percentage overlap between repertoires was computed as shared unique clonotypes divided by the size of the smaller repertoire. Repertoire richness was assessed with RTK rarefaction, the Chao1 estimator, and Recon v2.1 estimates of unobserved clonotypes. Generation probabilities were computed with OLGA for all TCRbeta clonotypes obtained by the gDNA method from several donors. TCRdb mirrors the immuneACCESS table, restricted to in-frame sequences. Some clones are absent from its copies; in checked studies, under half trace to an unresolved V gene, and the reason for the others is unknown. V and J calls and clone size come straight from that table; D and trimming were deduced from the DNA. For this sample there are some 680,000 clones; less than 80% appear just once. In total, the top ten clones hold roughly 1.9% of the sample.

Healthy HIV-negative adults with no recently reported acute infections or vaccinations were included as donors. Every donor was a Caucasian adult living in Nashville, Tennessee, USA. CD4+ T cells were enriched by magnetic negative selection; naive cells were then positively selected on CD45RA, and the negative fraction formed the memory subset. Blood was collected by leukapheresis, and PBMCs were isolated by Ficoll-Histopaque density gradient centrifugation and then cryopreserved in liquid nitrogen vapor phase. Analytical flow cytometry was used to check the purity and quantity of every magnetically sorted T cell population. Genomic DNA was isolated from each sorted fraction and quantified by UV absorbance on a Nanodrop 2000c. This receptor was identified in a woman in her twenties or thirties in good health. Sample: memory CD4+ T cells sorted from blood. The label giving this sample's cell subset or site can be read as: CD45RA-negative fraction.

The CDR3 reads as follows: CAWGRRAGGTDTQYF. Read as DNA, the sequence is TGTGCCTGGGGCCGGCGGGCAGGGGGCACAGATACGCAGTATTTT. The sequence is built from TRBV30 and TRBJ2-3; the D gene is possibly TRBD1, with 6 bases matching. Its CDR3 holds 15 amino acids, cysteine through phenylalanine. The CDR3 DNA has 45 bases and is translated from base 1. CDR1 and CDR2, per the germline V gene (reference sequence), are GTSNPN and SVGIG. The germline ends are 16 bases apart after V is trimmed by 5 bases and J by 1 base.